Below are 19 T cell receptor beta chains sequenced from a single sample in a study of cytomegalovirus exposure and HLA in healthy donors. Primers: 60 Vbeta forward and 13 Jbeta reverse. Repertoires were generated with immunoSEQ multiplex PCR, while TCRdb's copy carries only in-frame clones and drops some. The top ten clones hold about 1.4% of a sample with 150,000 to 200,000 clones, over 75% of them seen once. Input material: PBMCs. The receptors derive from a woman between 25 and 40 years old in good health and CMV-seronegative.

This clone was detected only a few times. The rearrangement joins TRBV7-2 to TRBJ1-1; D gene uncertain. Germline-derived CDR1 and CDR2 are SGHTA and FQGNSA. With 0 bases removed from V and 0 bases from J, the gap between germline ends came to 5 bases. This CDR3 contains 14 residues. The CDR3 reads CASSLALLNTEAFF. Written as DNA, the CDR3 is TGTGCCAGCAGCTTAGCGCTATTGAACACTGAAGCTTTCTTT.

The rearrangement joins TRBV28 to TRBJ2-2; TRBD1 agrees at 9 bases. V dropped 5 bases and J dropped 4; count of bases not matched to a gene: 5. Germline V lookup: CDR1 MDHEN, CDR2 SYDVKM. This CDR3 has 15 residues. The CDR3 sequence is CASSLGQGGTGELFF. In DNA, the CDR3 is TGTGCCAGCAGTCTGGGACAGGGTGGCACCGGGGAGCTGTTTTTT.

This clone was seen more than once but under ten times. The CDR3 sequence: CASSYGAYNEQFF. The CDR3 DNA is TGTGCCAGCAGTTACGGGGCTTACAATGAGCAGTTCTTC. This chain joins TRBV6-6 and TRBJ2-1; D possibly corresponds to TRBD1 (5 bases). This CDR3 has 13 residues. V was cut by 2 bases and J by 4 bases, with 6 bases left in between. Germline CDR1 reads MNHNY; CDR2 reads SVGAGI (reference sequence).

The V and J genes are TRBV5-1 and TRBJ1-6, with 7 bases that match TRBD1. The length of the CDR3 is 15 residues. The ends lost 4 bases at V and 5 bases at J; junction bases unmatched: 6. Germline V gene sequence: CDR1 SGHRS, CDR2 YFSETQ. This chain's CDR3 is CASSEGTAHNSPLHF. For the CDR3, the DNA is TGCGCCAGCAGCGAGGGGACAGCGCATAATTCACCCCTCCACTTT.

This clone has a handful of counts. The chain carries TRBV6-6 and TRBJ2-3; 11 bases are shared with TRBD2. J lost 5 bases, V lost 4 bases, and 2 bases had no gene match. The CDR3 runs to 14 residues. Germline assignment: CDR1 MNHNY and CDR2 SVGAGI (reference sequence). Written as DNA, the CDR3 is TGTGCCAGCAGTTCAGGGACTAGCGGAGATACGCAGTATTTT. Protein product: CASSSGTSGDTQYF.

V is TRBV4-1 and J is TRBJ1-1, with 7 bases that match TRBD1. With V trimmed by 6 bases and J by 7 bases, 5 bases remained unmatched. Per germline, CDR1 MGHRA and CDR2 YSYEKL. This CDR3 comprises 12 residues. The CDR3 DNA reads TGCGCCAGCAGAAGGGGGGACAGTGAAGCTTTCTTT. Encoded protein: CASRRGDSEAFF.

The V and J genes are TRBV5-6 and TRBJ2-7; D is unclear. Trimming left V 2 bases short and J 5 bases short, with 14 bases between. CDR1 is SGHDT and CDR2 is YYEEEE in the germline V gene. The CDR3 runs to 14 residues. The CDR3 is CASSFSLRSHEQYF. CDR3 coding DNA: TGTGCCAGCAGCTTCTCCCTCCGGTCCCACGAGCAGTACTTC.

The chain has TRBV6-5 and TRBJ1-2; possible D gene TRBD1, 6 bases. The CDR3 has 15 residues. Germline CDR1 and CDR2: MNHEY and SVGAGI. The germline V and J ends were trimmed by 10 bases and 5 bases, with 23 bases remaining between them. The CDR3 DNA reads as TGTGCCACTCGAAAACCGGGAGGGGGTTGGTATGGCTACACCTTC. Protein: CATRKPGGGWYGYTF.

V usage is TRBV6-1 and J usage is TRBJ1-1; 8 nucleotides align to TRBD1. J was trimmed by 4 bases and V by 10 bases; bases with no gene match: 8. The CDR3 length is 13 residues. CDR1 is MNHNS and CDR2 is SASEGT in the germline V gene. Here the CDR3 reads CATAQGAGTEAFF. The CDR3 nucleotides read TGTGCCACCGCCCAGGGGGCCGGCACTGAAGCTTTCTTT.

For the CDR3, the DNA is TGCGCCAGCAGCTTGGGAACAGCGAACACTGAAGCTTTCTTT. Translating gives CASSLGTANTEAFF. The chain links TRBV5-1 to TRBJ1-1; D not certain. V lost 0 bases and J lost 1, with 7 bases in between. CDR3 length: 14 amino acids. Germline CDR1 reads SGHRS; CDR2 reads YFSETQ.

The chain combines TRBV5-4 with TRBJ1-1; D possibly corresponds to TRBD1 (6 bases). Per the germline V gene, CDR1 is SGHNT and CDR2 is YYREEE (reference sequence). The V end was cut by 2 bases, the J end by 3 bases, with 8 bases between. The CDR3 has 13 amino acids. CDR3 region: CASSLQGDTEAFF. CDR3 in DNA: TGTGCCAGCAGCTTACAGGGCGACACTGAAGCTTTCTTT.

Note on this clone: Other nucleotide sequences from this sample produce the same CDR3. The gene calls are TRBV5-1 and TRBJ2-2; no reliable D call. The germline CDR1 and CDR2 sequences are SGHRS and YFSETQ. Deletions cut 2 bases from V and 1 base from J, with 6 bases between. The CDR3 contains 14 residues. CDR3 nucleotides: TGCGCCAGCAGCTTCTCAGGGAACACCGGGGAGCTGTTTTTT. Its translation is CASSFSGNTGELFF.

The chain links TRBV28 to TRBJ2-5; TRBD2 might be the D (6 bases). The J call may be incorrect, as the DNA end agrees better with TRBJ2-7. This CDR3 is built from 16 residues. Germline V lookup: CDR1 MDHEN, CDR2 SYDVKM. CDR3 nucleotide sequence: TGTGCCAGCACTGTGGGGGGAGTAAAGGCTTTGGACGAGCAGTACTTC. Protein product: CASTVGGVKALDEQYF.

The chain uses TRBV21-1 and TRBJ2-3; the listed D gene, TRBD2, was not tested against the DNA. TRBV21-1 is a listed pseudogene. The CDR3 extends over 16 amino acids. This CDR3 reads CASSKVGGTSTDTQYF. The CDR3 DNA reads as TGTGCCAGCAGCAAAGTGGGAGGGACTAGCACAGATACGCAGTATTTT.

CDR3 nucleotide sequence: TGTGCCAGCAGTCCTGGACTAGCGGGGGGAGAGACCCAGTACTTC. This translates into CASSPGLAGGETQYF. This chain connects TRBV28 to TRBJ2-5, with 14 bases lining up with TRBD2. V dropped 5 bases and J dropped 4; count of bases not matched to a gene: 3. This CDR3 spans 15 amino acids. Germline V gene data show CDR1 as MDHEN and CDR2 as SYDVKM.

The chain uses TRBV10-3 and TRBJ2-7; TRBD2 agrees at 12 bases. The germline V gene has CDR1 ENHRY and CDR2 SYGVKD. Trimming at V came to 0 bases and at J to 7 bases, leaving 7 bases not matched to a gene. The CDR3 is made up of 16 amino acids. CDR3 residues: CAISESRLAGVGEQYF. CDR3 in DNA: TGTGCCATCAGTGAGTCTCGACTAGCGGGGGTAGGGGAGCAGTACTTC.

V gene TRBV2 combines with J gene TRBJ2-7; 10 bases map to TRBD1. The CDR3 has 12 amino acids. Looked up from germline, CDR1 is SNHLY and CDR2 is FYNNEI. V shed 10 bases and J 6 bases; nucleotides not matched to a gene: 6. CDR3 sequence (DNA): TGTGCCACCGGGACAGGGGAAGGCGAGCAGTACTTC. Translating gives CATGTGEGEQYF.

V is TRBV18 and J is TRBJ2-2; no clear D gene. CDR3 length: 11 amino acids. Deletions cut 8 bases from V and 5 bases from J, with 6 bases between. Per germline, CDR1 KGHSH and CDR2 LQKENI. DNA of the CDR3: TGTGCCAGCCGAGTTACCGGGGAGCTGTTTTTT. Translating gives CASRVTGELFF.

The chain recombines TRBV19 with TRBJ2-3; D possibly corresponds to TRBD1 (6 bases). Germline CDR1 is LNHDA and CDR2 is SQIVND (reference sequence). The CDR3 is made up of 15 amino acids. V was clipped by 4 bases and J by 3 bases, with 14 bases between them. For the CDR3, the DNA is TGTGCCAGTAGTACTTCTCCCAGGGGTACAGATACGCAGTATTTT. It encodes CASSTSPRGTDTQYF.